The 18 T cell receptor beta chains given below trace back to one sample, sequenced in a study of cytomegalovirus exposure and HLA in healthy donors. It was with 60 Vbeta and 13 Jbeta primers that the PCR ran. Sequenced by immunoSEQ multiplex PCR; TCRdb stores in-frame clones only, minus some. The repertoire holds tens of thousands of clones, with around 76% as singletons. Material for sequencing was PBMCs. These receptors originate from a young man in good health and CMV-seronegative.

V usage is TRBV19 and J usage is TRBJ1-1; no clear D. Trimming shortened V by 4 bases and J by 0 bases, and 9 bases separated the two germline ends. The CDR3 covers 14 residues. Per germline, CDR1 LNHDA and CDR2 SQIVND (reference sequence). CDR3 in DNA: TGTGCCAGTAGTAGGTGGGCAGTGAACACTGAAGCTTTCTTT. Encoded protein: CASSRWAVNTEAFF. Full variable domain (missing parts from reference TRBV19 and TRBJ1-1): DGGITQSPKYLFRKEGQNVTLSCEQNLNHDAMYWYRQDPGQGLRLIYYSQIVNDFQKGDIAEGYSVSREKKESFPLTVTSAQKNPTAFYLCASSRWAVNTEAFFGQGTRLTVV.

This chain uses TRBV5-4 with TRBJ2-5, with D possibly TRBD1 on 5 matching bases. This CDR3 has 13 amino acids. Trimming removed 0 bases at V and 5 bases at J, with 8 bases between. Germline CDR1 SGHNT, CDR2 YYREEE (reference sequence). This CDR3 reads CASSLVQGETQYF. The DNA of the CDR3 is TGTGCCAGCAGCTTGGTTCAGGGTGAGACCCAGTACTTC.

This chain joins TRBV7-2 and TRBJ2-1, with 11 bases fitting TRBD2. The germline gives CDR1 SGHTA, CDR2 FQGNSA. With V trimmed by 3 bases and J by 4 bases, 2 bases remained unmatched. This CDR3 comprises 15 residues. The CDR3 here is CASSFTSGGYNEQFF. The CDR3 DNA sequence: TGTGCCAGCAGCTTTACTAGCGGGGGTTACAATGAGCAGTTCTTC.

The chain has TRBV19 and TRBJ2-1; 9 nucleotides match TRBD1. V shed 5 bases and J 8 bases; nucleotides not matched to a gene: 10. In germline, CDR1 is LNHDA, CDR2 SQIVND (reference sequence). This CDR3 has 15 residues. CDR3 nucleotides: TGTGCCAGTAGTTACCGGGACAGGGTAGGCGATGAGCAGTTCTTC. Amino acid sequence: CASSYRDRVGDEQFF.

The V and J genes are TRBV6-1 and TRBJ2-1; 8 nucleotides line up with TRBD2. This CDR3 contains 16 residues. The germline V gene encodes CDR1 MNHNS and CDR2 SASEGT. J gave up 6 bases and V 2 bases, and 9 bases lay outside the gene matches. CDR3 sequence: CASSEPGLGLGNEQFF. CDR3 coding DNA: TGTGCCAGCAGTGAACCGGGACTAGGGTTAGGCAATGAGCAGTTCTTC.

The J gene is TRBJ2-2, the V gene TRBV18; 10 bases agree with TRBD1. This CDR3 spans 16 amino acids. V dropped 0 bases and J dropped 4; count of bases not matched to a gene: 2. CDR1 and CDR2 from the germline V gene are KGHSH and LQKENI. In DNA form, the CDR3 reads TGTGCCAGCTCACCACCGTGGACAGGGGGCACCGGGGAGCTGTTTTTT. Translation: CASSPPWTGGTGELFF.

This clone was seen more than once but under ten times. V gene TRBV27 combines with J gene TRBJ1-1, with unresolved D. The CDR3 is made up of 13 amino acids. The V end was cut by 7 bases, the J end by 3 bases, with 12 bases between. The germline CDR1 and CDR2 sequences are MNHEY and SMNVEV (reference sequence). CDR3 sequence (DNA): TGTGCCAGCACCGGGTTCGGGGACACTGAAGCTTTCTTT. Translated: CASTGFGDTEAFF.

The V call is TRBV5-4, the J call TRBJ1-3; TRBD1 might be the D (6 bases). The CDR3 has 16 amino acids. V was pared by 3 bases and J by 0 bases, with 13 bases between. Germline values: CDR1 SGHNT, CDR2 YYREEE (reference sequence). CDR3 DNA: TGTGCCAGCAGCTCAGGGGCTAAGAGCTCTGGAAACACCATATATTTT. It translates to CASSSGAKSSGNTIYF.

The DNA for the CDR3 is TGTGCCAGTAGTAGATACACAGGGCTGGACTATGGCTACACCTTC. Residues: CASSRYTGLDYGYTF. V and J are TRBV19 and TRBJ1-2; tentative D call: TRBD1 (6 bases). The germline CDR1 and CDR2 sequences are LNHDA and SQIVND (reference sequence). The CDR3 spans 15 residues. Trimming pared 4 bases from V and 3 bases from J, leaving 15 bases between. Drawing the rest from reference TRBV19 and TRBJ1-2, the complete variable domain is DGGITQSPKYLFRKEGQNVTLSCEQNLNHDAMYWYRQDPGQGLRLIYYSQIVNDFQKGDIAEGYSVSREKKESFPLTVTSAQKNPTAFYLCASSRYTGLDYGYTFGSGTRLTVV.

The genes are TRBV14 and TRBJ1-2; 7 bases are a match to TRBD1. With 4 bases clipped from V and 5 bases from J, the junction kept 7 bases outside the gene matches. This CDR3 has 14 amino acids. The germline CDR1 and CDR2 sequences are SGHDN and FVKESK. As DNA, the CDR3 is TGTGCCAGCAGCCTACAGGGGCTTTTTTATGGCTACACCTTC. This sequence encodes CASSLQGLFYGYTF.

The chain carries TRBV5-4 and TRBJ2-1, with a weak D call TRBD2 (5 bases). Germline V gene lookup returns CDR1 SGHNT and CDR2 YYREEE (reference sequence). The CDR3 spans 15 residues. Trimming shortened V by 2 bases and J by 1 base, and 10 bases separated the two germline ends. The CDR3 coding sequence is TGTGCCAGCAGCTTACTAGTGGGTTCCTACAATGAGCAGTTCTTC. It specifies CASSLLVGSYNEQFF.

To note about this clone: Other DNA sequences in this sample translate to the same CDR3. The chain joins TRBV6-1 to TRBJ2-1; 7 positions agree with TRBD2. The junction had 2 bases not matched to a gene; V was cut back by 6 bases and J by 6 bases. Looked up from germline, CDR1 is MNHNS and CDR2 is SASEGT. The CDR3 spans 12 residues. CDR3 nucleotide sequence: TGTGCCAGCAGGGGAGGGTCCAATGAGCAGTTCTTC. This translates into CASRGGSNEQFF.

The chain combines TRBV15 with TRBJ2-1; 12 bases line up with TRBD2. Unmatched junction bases numbered 5, after V lost 6 bases and J lost 5 bases. The germline gives CDR1 LNHNV, CDR2 YYDKDF (reference sequence). This CDR3 is built from 15 residues. The CDR3 DNA reads as TGTGCCACCAGTAGAAGGACTAGCGGGAACAATGAGCAGTTCTTC. Translated: CATSRRTSGNNEQFF.

This chain uses TRBV29-1 with TRBJ1-1; D is unresolved. The V gene lost 5 bases and the J gene lost 0 bases, with 16 bases spanning the gap. This CDR3 spans 15 amino acids. Germline CDR1 and CDR2: SQVTM and ANQGSEA. For the CDR3, the DNA is TGCAGCGTTCCCCCTTTACAGCTTATGAACACTGAAGCTTTCTTT. Translating gives CSVPPLQLMNTEAFF.

The rearrangement joins TRBV6-6 to TRBJ2-7, with 11 bases fitting TRBD1. With V trimmed by 6 bases and J by 2 bases, 6 bases remained unmatched. CDR1 MNHNY and CDR2 SVGAGI come from the germline V gene (reference sequence). This CDR3 has 15 amino acids. The CDR3 is CASSTRDRGTYEQYF. As DNA, the CDR3 is TGTGCCAGCAGCACCCGGGACAGGGGGACCTACGAGCAGTACTTC.

This clone was recorded once. The chain combines TRBV6-6 with TRBJ2-1; D not resolved. This CDR3 contains 13 residues. CDR1 and CDR2 (germline): MNHNY, SVGAGI (reference sequence). Trimming shortened V by 7 bases and J by 7 bases, and 14 bases separated the two germline ends. The CDR3 DNA is TGTGCCAGCAAGCCCCAAGCTTTTAATGAGCAGTTCTTC. This gives the protein CASKPQAFNEQFF.

The V gene is TRBV11-3, the J gene TRBJ2-1; 10 bases agree with TRBD1. Germline lookup yields CDR1 SGHNT and CDR2 YENEEA. This CDR3 is built from 14 residues. V lost 4 bases and J lost 7; bases outside the gene matches: 4. As DNA, the CDR3 is TGTGCCAGCAGCTCCCGGGACAGGGGTAATGAGCAGTTCTTC. Translation: CASSSRDRGNEQFF.

The chain recombines TRBV19 with TRBJ1-2; a possible D gene is TRBD1 (6 bases). Trimming removed 2 bases from V and 4 bases from J, with 14 bases in between. Germline V gene sequence: CDR1 LNHDA, CDR2 SQIVND (reference sequence). This CDR3 has 15 amino acids. Here the CDR3 DNA reads TGTGCCAGTAGTATAAGTACAGGGAATAGCTATGGCTACACCTTC. Translation gives CASSISTGNSYGYTF.